These 12 T cell receptor beta chains were sequenced from one sample in a study of T-cell reconstitution after alpha-beta-depleted transplantation in children. A TCRbeta library incorporating unique molecular identifiers was prepared. TCRdb redid the calling of the PCR reads with MiXCR, one entry per CDR3 protein. The profile shows a few hundred thousand distinct CDR3 sequences, 15% to 20% of them singletons. The source was PBMCs from the stem cell graft donor, collected from the stem cell graft. The origin of the receptors is a human donor who donated a stem cell graft to a child with acute lymphoblastic leukemia.

On this clonotype itself: It is likely a read error, because the conserved phenylalanine at the end of the CDR3 is missing. The rearrangement links TRBV10-2 to TRBJ2-7; D perhaps matches TRBD1 (5 bases). Germline V gene lookup returns CDR1 WSHSY and CDR2 SAAADI. The CDR3 is 14 amino acids. The V end lost 0 bases, the J end lost 7 bases, and 13 bases lay between the germline ends. CDR3 DNA sequence: TGCGCCAGCAGTGAGTCGCAGGGCGGCCGGGAGCAGTACTCC. This translates into CASSESQGGREQYS.

The gene calls are TRBV4-1 and TRBJ2-7; 9 bases align to TRBD2. CDR1 is MGHRA, CDR2 YSYEKL, per germline. The CDR3 sequence is 15 residues long. V lost 0 bases, J lost 7 bases, and 7 bases stayed unmatched. CDR3 residues: CASSQDQREVVEQYF. The CDR3 DNA follows: TGCGCCAGCAGCCAAGACCAGCGGGAGGTAGTTGAGCAGTACTTC.

The DNA for the CDR3 is TGTGCCAGCGGGTATGGCGAGCAGTACTTC. This sequence encodes CASGYGEQYF. The V call is TRBV4-2, the J call TRBJ2-7, with unresolved D. The CDR3 runs to 10 residues. The V gene lost 8 bases and the J gene lost 6 bases, with 8 bases spanning the gap. CDR1 is LGHNA and CDR2 is YNFKEQ in the germline V gene.

This clonotype turned up a few times. The CDR3 is CASSSPKDSHNEQFF. CDR3 DNA sequence: TGTGCCAGCAGCTCCCCCAAAGACAGCCACAATGAGCAGTTCTTC. This chain connects TRBV7-8 to TRBJ2-1; possibly TRBD1 for D (5 bases). This CDR3 contains 15 residues. V lost 4 bases and J 5 bases, leaving 15 bases between the germline ends. Germline values: CDR1 SGHVS, CDR2 FQNEAQ.

This clonotype showed up just a few times. The rearrangement links TRBV5-5 to TRBJ2-7; tentatively, D is TRBD1 (6 bases). CDR3 length: 14 residues. The germline CDR1 and CDR2 sequences are SGHKS and YYEKEE (reference sequence). Deletions cut 7 bases from V and 2 bases from J, with 16 bases between. The CDR3, as DNA: TGTGCCAGCGCCTGGGGTACAGGGACCTACGAGCAGTACTTC. As protein: CASAWGTGTYEQYF.

The table lists this clonotype with a few counts. The chain has TRBV12-3 or TRBV12-4 and TRBJ2-1, with 9 bases matching TRBD1. The CDR3 is made up of 15 amino acids. V gave up 4 bases and J gave up 8 bases; unmatched junction bases: 9. The CDR3 DNA is TGTGCCAGCAGTTCCCCGGGACAGGGTAGGGATGAGCAGTTCTTC. As protein: CASSSPGQGRDEQFF.

This rearrangement joins TRBV28 to TRBJ2-4; 7 bases are shared with TRBD2. Germline assignment: CDR1 MDHEN and CDR2 SYDVKM. The V segment lost 6 bases and the J segment 11 bases; nucleotides outside the gene matches: 7. The CDR3 has 12 residues. CDR3 amino acids: CASRSTSEFQYF. The CDR3 DNA is TGTGCCAGCAGGTCAACTAGCGAATTTCAGTACTTC.

The J gene is TRBJ2-1, the V gene TRBV28; D gene ambiguous. The CDR3 covers 15 residues. The germline V gene has CDR1 MDHEN and CDR2 SYDVKM. Trimming cost V 8 bases and J 0 bases, with 14 bases left between them. The CDR3 sequence: CASGPAPLSYNEQFF. As DNA, the CDR3 is TGTGCCAGCGGCCCTGCTCCCCTCTCCTACAATGAGCAGTTCTTC.

The rearrangement links TRBV7-8 to TRBJ2-1, with 11 bases fitting TRBD2. This CDR3 region has 15 residues. V lost 5 bases to trimming and J lost 6 bases; unmatched junction nucleotides: 6. Looked up from germline, CDR1 is SGHVS and CDR2 is FQNEAQ. CDR3 sequence reads: CASSLTSGIFNEQFF. The CDR3 DNA follows: TGTGCCAGCAGCCTGACTAGCGGGATTTTCAATGAGCAGTTCTTC.

Points on this clonotype: The CDR3 ends on some other residue instead of the conserved phenylalanine or tryptophan, so this is likely a read error. The chain recombines TRBV5-4 with TRBJ2-1, with 10 bases fitting TRBD2. Germline assignment: CDR1 SGHNT and CDR2 YYREEE (reference sequence). Trimming took 3 bases from V and 7 from J; bases not matched to a gene: 7. The CDR3 covers 15 residues. The CDR3 region has the DNA TGTGCCAGCAGCTCGCAGGTAGCGGGAGGAAATGAGCAGTTCCTC. Protein sequence: CASSSQVAGGNEQFL.

The chain links TRBV19 to TRBJ2-4, with D possibly called TRBD1 or TRBD2 (6 bases each). V was shortened by 6 bases and J by 6 bases, with 15 bases between the two germline ends. The CDR3 consists of 14 residues. Germline V gene data show CDR1 as LNHDA and CDR2 as SQIVND (reference sequence). The CDR3 here is CASRWAGGPNIQYF. CDR3 DNA sequence: TGTGCCAGTAGATGGGCCGGGGGCCCAAACATTCAGTACTTC.

This clonotype was counted a few times. This sequence joins TRBV6-5 and TRBJ2-1; 8 bases are a match to TRBD2. This CDR3 comprises 15 residues. The J segment lost 8 bases and the V segment lost 0 bases, leaving 6 bases of the junction unmatched. Looked up from germline, CDR1 is MNHEY and CDR2 is SVGAGI. The CDR3 DNA sequence: TGTGCCAGCAGTTACTCGTCGGGAGGGCCCGATGAGCAGTTCTTC. It yields the protein CASSYSSGGPDEQFF.